The rows below give T cell receptor beta chains drawn from one sample of a study of blood T cell repertoires in COVID-19. The assay was immunoSEQ multiplex PCR, and TCRdb's table has in-frame clones only and misses some. The table lists over 250,000 clones, 82% of them singletons. The sequenced material came from PBMCs or T cells enriched from blood (not recorded which). Receptors were obtained from a middle-aged man who had been exposed to COVID-19. Each CDR3 is given with its conserved first and last residue. The D gene is left open where the match is weak. The listing skips clone size in some rows; elsewhere it reads once, few, many or a size class.

d_call j_call clone_size v_call cdr3_nt cdr3_aa
TRBD2 TRBJ2-5 few TRBV6-4 TGTGCCAGCAGTGACTCGGGGGGACTAGCGGGACAACTGCAAGAGACCCAGTACTTC CASSDSGGLAGQLQETQYF
- TRBJ1-3 - TRBV5-1 TGCGCCAGCAGCTTGGACAGGGTAGGAAACACCATATATTTT CASSLDRVGNTIYF
- TRBJ1-1 - TRBV5-6 TGTGCCAGCAGCTTGATTAGAAACTCGCTCATCTTAGAAGCTTTCTTT CASSLIRNSLILEAFF
TRBD2 TRBJ2-1 - TRBV4-1 TGCGCCAGCAGCCACCTAGCGGGAGAGAACAATGAGCAGTTCTTC CASSHLAGENNEQFF
- TRBJ2-7 - TRBV5-5 TGTGCCAGCAGCTTGGAAACTAGAGGCTCCTACGAGCAGTACTTC CASSLETRGSYEQYF
TRBD1 TRBJ1-3 once TRBV19 TGTGCCAGTAGTATATACAGGGGGTTAACTGGAAACACCATATATTTT CASSIYRGLTGNTIYF
- TRBJ1-1 - TRBV14 TGTGCCAGCAGCCAAGATAGAAACACTGAAGCTTTCTTT CASSQDRNTEAFF
- TRBJ1-2 - TRBV3-1/TRBV3-2 TGTGCCAGCAGCCAGGGGACTAGCTATGGCTACACCTTC CASSQGTSYGYTF
- TRBJ1-2 - TRBV12-5 TGTGCTAGTGGTTTGGGACAGGCGGGTAACTATGGCTACACCTTC CASGLGQAGNYGYTF
- TRBJ1-4 - TRBV3-1/TRBV3-2 TGTGCCAGCAGCCACGGGAGGGAACTGTTTTTT CASSHGRELFF
TRBD2 TRBJ2-1 - TRBV7-6 TGTGCCAGCAGCTTAGCGGGAACTAGCGGGACGTACAATGAGCAGTTCTTC CASSLAGTSGTYNEQFF
- TRBJ2-1 - TRBV7-9 TGTGCCAGCACCCCCCCAGGGTCCTACAATGAGCAGTTCTTC CASTPPGSYNEQFF
- TRBJ1-2 - TRBV18 TGTGCCAGCTCACCTTTGGCCGATACTAACTATGGCTACACCTTC CASSPLADTNYGYTF
- TRBJ2-1 - TRBV30 TGTGCCTTATCAACATACAATGAGCAGTTCTTC CALSTYNEQFF
- TRBJ1-3 - TRBV9 TGTGCCAGCAGCGTAGCCGGCGGCAACTCTGGAAACACCATATATTTT CASSVAGGNSGNTIYF
TRBD2 TRBJ2-2 once TRBV28 TGTGCCAGCAGTACCCTAGCGGGGGGGACCGGGGAGCTGTTTTTT CASSTLAGGTGELFF
- TRBJ1-6 few TRBV5-4 TGTGCCAGCAGCGGCGACAAGTATAATTCACCCCTCCACTTT CASSGDKYNSPLHF
TRBD1 TRBJ1-2 - TRBV20-1 TGCAGTGCTAGTCAACAGGGGCTTAACTATGGCTACACCTTC CSASQQGLNYGYTF
- TRBJ1-1 few TRBV5-1 TGCGCCAGCAGCTTTAGGTTGGCAGGGGCCGAAAAAGATGATGAAGCTTTCTTT CASSFRLAGAEKDDEAFF
TRBD1 TRBJ1-6 once TRBV18 TGTGCCAGCTCAACTAGACAGGGCGATTCACCCCTCCACTTT CASSTRQGDSPLHF
TRBD2 TRBJ2-1 - TRBV11-2 TGTGCCAGCAGCTCGGGCGGGAGGCAGTTGGATGAGCAGTTCTTC CASSSGGRQLDEQFF
- TRBJ2-7 - TRBV19 TGTGCCAGCGGGACCTACGAGCAGTACTTC CASGTYEQYF
- TRBJ1-1 once TRBV12-3/TRBV12-4 TGTGCCAGCTTCCGAGAGGCGTTTGAAGCTTTCTTT CASFREAFEAFF
- TRBJ1-1 - TRBV5-5 TGTGCCAGCAGACGCGACAGGAACACTGAAGCTTTCTTT CASRRDRNTEAFF